A selection of T cell receptor beta chains follows, all from one sample in a study of radiation and T cells in renal cell carcinoma. Here immunoSEQ multiplex PCR was the method, and the copy in TCRdb shows in-frame clones only, minus some. The sample carries around 130,000 clones, 81% recorded once. Sample: blood, taken from a patient whose treatment included radiotherapy and nephrectomy. The receptors were sampled from a woman aged 55-75 years with renal cell carcinoma. The CDR3 runs from the conserved cysteine through the conserved F or W. A D gene is named only where the DNA matches it firmly. Size is stated for part of the rows, as once, few or many counts, or as a class when the clone is expanded.

abundance	d_gene	j_gene	v_gene	CDR3aa	CDR3nt
few	TRBD1	TRBJ2-7	TRBV5-8	CASSKGTGTGDYEQYF	TGTGCCAGCAGCAAGGGGACCGGGACAGGGGACTACGAGCAGTACTTC
-	TRBD2	TRBJ2-7	TRBV5-1	CASSHGTSGGTSYEQYF	TGCGCCAGCAGCCACGGGACTAGCGGGGGGACTTCCTACGAGCAGTACTTC
-	TRBD1	TRBJ2-7	TRBV5-5	CASNTGTGDHEQYF	TGTGCCAGCAACACCGGGACAGGGGACCACGAGCAGTACTTC
-	TRBD1	TRBJ1-2	TRBV2	CASTGQGKNYGYTF	TGTGCCAGCACGGGACAGGGAAAGAACTATGGCTACACCTTC
once	-	TRBJ2-7	TRBV30	CAWRANYPNYEQYF	TGTGCCTGGAGGGCTAACTACCCGAACTACGAGCAGTACTTC
-	-	TRBJ2-3	TRBV9	CASAGGGLGTDTQYF	TGTGCCAGCGCAGGCGGGGGCCTAGGCACAGATACGCAGTATTTT
-	TRBD1	TRBJ2-1	TRBV19	CATSDRGLIEQFF	TGTGCCACCTCGGACAGGGGGCTAATTGAGCAGTTCTTC
-	-	TRBJ2-7	TRBV7-8	CASSPPGRTVTYEQYF	TGTGCCAGCAGCCCCCCTGGTCGGACCGTGACCTACGAGCAGTACTTC
-	-	TRBJ1-5	TRBV19	CASSTTGYRGNQPQHF	TGTGCCAGTAGTACCACAGGGTATAGGGGCAATCAGCCCCAGCATTTT
-	-	TRBJ1-1	TRBV25-1	CASSEGTGRTEAFF	TGTGCCAGCAGTGAGGGAACAGGGAGGACTGAAGCTTTCTTT
-	TRBD2	TRBJ2-7	TRBV5-1	CASKKTSGWDSEQYF	TGCGCCAGCAAAAAGACTAGCGGGTGGGACAGCGAGCAGTACTTC
-	-	TRBJ2-3	TRBV5-1	CASSLDREAGTQYF	TGCGCCAGCAGCTTGGACAGGGAGGCAGGTACGCAGTATTTT
-	TRBD1	TRBJ2-5	TRBV7-9	CASTFSTDHRGSQETQYF	TGTGCCAGCACCTTTTCGACCGATCACAGGGGGAGTCAAGAGACCCAGTACTTC
many	-	TRBJ2-4	TRBV4-1	CASSQDLANIQYF	TGCGCCAGCAGCCAAGATTTGGCGAACATTCAGTACTTC
few	TRBD1	TRBJ1-5	TRBV27	CASRTGVNAQPQHF	TGTGCCAGCCGGACAGGGGTAAACGCCCAGCCCCAGCATTTT
-	-	TRBJ2-2	TRBV29-1	CSVAAAANTGELFF	TGCAGCGTGGCGGCAGCCGCGAACACCGGGGAGCTGTTTTTT
-	-	TRBJ2-7	TRBV7-3	CASTDTTGGRESYEQYF	TGTGCCAGCACCGATACGACGGGCGGCAGGGAGTCCTACGAGCAGTACTTC
-	-	TRBJ2-2	TRBV6-1	CASSERGLTNTGELFF	TGTGCCAGCAGTGAACGGGGGCTGACGAACACCGGGGAGCTGTTTTTT
-	TRBD1	TRBJ2-7	TRBV2	CASRGQGLPYEQYF	TGTGCCAGCAGAGGACAGGGACTGCCCTACGAGCAGTACTTC
few	TRBD1	TRBJ1-1	TRBV7-9	CASSQGGGTEAFF	TGTGCCAGCAGCCAGGGGGGAGGCACTGAAGCTTTCTTT
-	TRBD1	TRBJ2-3	TRBV10-3	CAISEETGRADTQYF	TGTGCCATCAGTGAGGAGACAGGGCGCGCAGATACGCAGTATTTT
-	-	TRBJ1-2	TRBV14	CASSQDHLGPYGYTF	TGTGCCAGCAGCCAAGATCATTTGGGACCTTATGGCTACACCTTC
-	TRBD1	TRBJ1-2	TRBV7-2	CASSLEDRGRDGYTF	TGTGCCAGCAGCTTAGAGGACAGGGGGCGAGATGGCTACACCTTC
-	-	TRBJ1-5	TRBV2	CASSESLNRNQPQHF	TGTGCCAGCAGTGAATCCCTGAACAGGAATCAGCCCCAGCATTTT
-	-	TRBJ1-1	TRBV7-3	CASSLGGEGMNTEAFF	TGTGCCAGCAGCTTAGGGGGCGAGGGAATGAACACTGAAGCTTTCTTT
-	-	TRBJ2-1	TRBV6-6	CASSYGSSSYNEQFF	TGTGCCAGCAGTTACGGATCGAGCTCCTACAATGAGCAGTTCTTC
-	-	TRBJ2-1	TRBV5-4	CASSFAPKFF	TGTGCCAGCAGCTTTGCCCCCAAGTTCTTC
few	-	TRBJ1-5	TRBV30	CAWSEGQGGQPQHF	TGTGCCTGGAGTGAGGGGCAGGGAGGTCAGCCCCAGCATTTT
-	-	TRBJ1-1	TRBV2	CASTTDSDTEAFF	TGTGCCAGTACGACAGATAGTGACACTGAAGCTTTCTTT
-	-	TRBJ1-1	TRBV6-1	CASSYRTVEAFF	TGTGCCAGCAGTTATCGAACAGTTGAAGCTTTCTTT
-	-	TRBJ2-3	TRBV2	CASSEARVGTQYF	TGTGCCAGCAGTGAAGCGCGCGTGGGTACGCAGTATTTT
-	-	TRBJ2-2	TRBV6-6	CASSYSTQFTGELFF	TGTGCCAGCAGTTACTCGACCCAGTTCACCGGGGAGCTGTTTTTT
-	-	TRBJ2-7	TRBV19	CASSPVFGNEQYF	TGTGCCAGTAGTCCCGTTTTCGGAAACGAGCAGTACTTC
-	-	TRBJ1-3	TRBV6-4	CASSPQEATLPGNTIYF	TGTGCCAGCAGCCCCCAAGAGGCTACTCTACCCGGAAACACCATATATTTT
-	-	TRBJ2-5	TRBV19	CASSTGVQETQYF	TGTGCCAGTAGTACAGGGGTCCAGGAGACCCAGTACTTC
-	-	TRBJ1-1	TRBV10-3	CAISEGAYEAFF	TGTGCCATCAGTGAGGGGGCTTATGAAGCTTTCTTT
-	-	TRBJ2-5	TRBV25-1	CASSRRTGETQYF	TGTGCCAGCAGCCGCCGAACCGGAGAGACCCAGTACTTC
-	-	TRBJ2-1	TRBV4-2	CASSQYTTGQQQFF	TGTGCCAGCAGCCAATACACTACGGGCCAGCAGCAGTTCTTC
-	-	TRBJ2-7	TRBV7-2	CASSLGRQAGGEQYF	TGTGCCAGCAGCTTAGGTCGACAGGCTGGCGGCGAGCAGTACTTC
-	-	TRBJ1-1	TRBV9	CASSVAGRGTEAFF	TGTGCCAGCAGCGTAGCTGGCAGGGGCACTGAAGCTTTCTTT
once	-	TRBJ2-3	TRBV9	CASLDRSTDTQYF	TGTGCCAGCCTGGACAGATCCACAGATACGCAGTATTTT
-	-	TRBJ2-1	TRBV30	CAWAGWRSSYNEQFF	TGTGCCTGGGCGGGGTGGCGGAGCTCCTACAATGAGCAGTTCTTC